These 4 T cell receptor beta chains share one sample of origin, sequenced in a study of graft-versus-host responses after intestinal transplantation. The repertoire was sequenced with immunoSEQ multiplex PCR; TCRdb's copy has only in-frame clones and lacks some. Of roughly 98,000 clones in the sample, approximately 92% were seen once. Antigens for these TCRs are unknown. The sample consisted of unstimulated CD8+ T cells sorted from spleen or lymph node cells, taken before transplant. The receptors were sampled from a human donor who was the organ donor for an intestinal transplant.

J is TRBJ2-7 and V is TRBV19; 8 nucleotides agree with TRBD2. The V gene's germline CDR1 is LNHDA and CDR2 SQIVND (reference sequence). Germline trimming cut 6 bases from V and 4 bases from J; bases unmatched to any gene: 8. The CDR3 covers 14 residues. The CDR3 DNA is TGTGCCAGTAGCCAGAGCGGGAGTGGGTACGAGCAGTACTTC. Amino acids: CASSQSGSGYEQYF. The full variable domain, its missing parts supplied by reference TRBV19 and TRBJ2-7, is DGGITQSPKYLFRKEGQNVTLSCEQNLNHDAMYWYRQDPGQGLRLIYYSQIVNDFQKGDIAEGYSVSREKKESFPLTVTSAQKNPTAFYLCASSQSGSGYEQYFGPGTRLTVT.

The genes are TRBV30 and TRBJ1-1; D remains unclear. Germline lookup yields CDR1 GTSNPN and CDR2 SVGIG (reference sequence). The CDR3 length is 13 residues. The V end was cut by 1 base, the J end by 2 bases, with 8 bases between. The CDR3 region has the DNA TGTGCCTGGAGTGCCGGGGTAAACACTGAAGCTTTCTTT. Its translation is CAWSAGVNTEAFF. Based on the CDR3 plus reference TRBV30 and TRBJ1-1, the full variable domain is SQTIHQWPATLVQPVGSPLSLECTVEGTSNPNLYWYRQAAGRGLQLLFYSVGIGQISSEVPQNLSASRPQDRQFILSSKKLLLSDSGFYLCAWSAGVNTEAFFGQGTRLTVV.

V is TRBV28 and J is TRBJ2-7; 7 bases line up with TRBD2. The J segment lost 2 bases and the V segment lost 7 bases, leaving 5 bases of the junction unmatched. CDR1 is MDHEN and CDR2 is SYDVKM in the germline V gene. The CDR3 sequence is 13 residues long. Here the CDR3 reads CASNRAGTYEQYF. The CDR3 DNA follows: TGTGCCAGCAACCGAGCGGGGACCTACGAGCAGTACTTC. The whole variable domain, filled in from reference TRBV28 and TRBJ2-7, reads DVKVTQSSRYLVKRTGEKVFLECVQDMDHENMFWYRQDPGLGLRLIYFSYDVKMKEKGDIPEGYSVSREKKERFSLILESASTNQTSMYLCASNRAGTYEQYFGPGTRLTVT.

This clone appeared once. The chain joins TRBV5-4 to TRBJ2-7; TRBD1 matches 10 bases. Germline CDR1 SGHNT, CDR2 YYREEE (reference sequence). The CDR3 is 14 amino acids. The junction had 1 base not matched to a gene; V was cut back by 2 bases and J by 2 bases. In DNA form, the CDR3 reads TGTGCCAGCAGCTTCGGGACAGGGGCCTACGAGCAGTACTTC. Amino acids: CASSFGTGAYEQYF.